This entry lists 28 T cell receptor beta chains sequenced from one sample in a study of T cell repertoires in cytomegalovirus infection. TCRdb itself ran the reads through MiXCR, one entry per CDR3 protein. This sample has 680,000 or so distinct CDR3 sequences, with roughly 35% found just once. Material for sequencing was PBMCs. The receptor source for this set is a human donor in good health (CMV status not recorded). Some clones in this sample may be carry-over from other donors' samples.

This clonotype was recorded a few times. The CDR3 DNA reads TGCAGCGTTGAAGGTGAGGATTACCAAGAGACCCAGTACTTC. This codes for CSVEGEDYQETQYF. V is TRBV29-1 and J is TRBJ2-5, with D unclear. This CDR3 region has 14 residues. Germline loops: CDR1 SQVTM, CDR2 ANQGSEA. The germline V and J ends were trimmed by 1 base and 0 bases, with 9 bases remaining between them.

This chain links TRBV20-1 with TRBJ2-1, with D perhaps TRBD1 (5 bases). Germline V lookup: CDR1 DFQATT, CDR2 SNEGSKA (reference sequence). V lost 0 bases to trimming and J lost 7 bases, with 13 bases between them. The CDR3 extends over 14 amino acids. The CDR3 DNA follows: TGCAGTGCTAGAGAAGGGAAGGGGCTTAATGAGCAGTTCTTC. It specifies CSAREGKGLNEQFF.

J is TRBJ1-6 and V is TRBV2; tentative D call: TRBD1 (6 bases). The CDR3 consists of 15 residues. Looked up from germline, CDR1 is SNHLY and CDR2 is FYNNEI. Trimming pared 5 bases from V and 7 bases from J, leaving 15 bases between. The CDR3 coding sequence is TGTGCCAGCAGTACCCTACCAGGGGTAAATTCACCCCTCCACTTT. Protein sequence: CASSTLPGVNSPLHF.

A single count supports this clonotype. One base away lies a much larger clone, so this may be a sequencing read error. J is TRBJ2-4 and V is TRBV7-6; 8 bases fit TRBD2. There are 17 residues in the CDR3. CDR1 and CDR2 (germline): SGHVS, FNYEAQ. Here the CDR3 reads CSSSLFTGGAQGNIQYF. CDR3 DNA: TGTTCCAGCAGCTTATTTACGGGGGGGGCGCAGGGAAACATTCAGTACTTC.

In its sample, this clonotype was seen a few times. This chain's CDR3 is CASSQDVPAMNTEAFF. CDR3 in DNA: TGTGCCAGCAGCCAAGATGTGCCGGCGATGAACACTGAAGCTTTCTTT. The rearrangement joins TRBV3-1 to TRBJ1-1; D gene unclear. The CDR3 sequence is 16 residues long. Germline loops: CDR1 LGHDT, CDR2 YNNKEL (reference sequence). V lost 0 bases to trimming and J lost 0 bases, with 11 bases between them.

This chain joins TRBV7-2 and TRBJ1-1; no reliable D call. The CDR3 is 16 residues long. CDR1 is SGHTA, CDR2 FQGNSA, per germline. Deletions cut 1 base from V and 4 bases from J, with 16 bases between. This CDR3 reads CASSLEVEGLGTEAFF. The CDR3 coding sequence is TGTGCCAGCAGCTTAGAAGTGGAGGGTTTGGGCACTGAAGCTTTCTTT.

The V and J genes are TRBV7-9 and TRBJ1-5; possible D gene TRBD1, 6 bases. V lost 4 bases, J lost 0 bases, and 16 bases lay in between. Germline V gene data show CDR1 as SEHNR and CDR2 as FQNEAQ (reference sequence). The CDR3 consists of 17 residues. CDR3 in DNA: TGTGCCAGCAGCTCGTGGGAGGGGGACCCTAGCAATCAGCCCCAGCATTTT. Amino acid sequence: CASSSWEGDPSNQPQHF.

This clonotype was recorded at least ten times. CDR3 sequence: CASSLPTTVANYGYTF. For the CDR3, the DNA is TGTGCCAGCAGCTTACCAACTACGGTCGCTAACTATGGCTACACCTTC. The chain recombines TRBV7-9 with TRBJ1-2; D call uncertain. The CDR3 has 16 residues. V was trimmed by 2 bases and J by 0 bases, leaving 13 bases between them. The V gene's germline CDR1 is SEHNR and CDR2 FQNEAQ (reference sequence).

J is TRBJ2-5 and V is TRBV3-1, with D possibly matching TRBD2 (7 bases). CDR1 is LGHDT, CDR2 YNNKEL, per germline (reference sequence). Trimming removed 0 bases from V and 5 bases from J, with 22 bases in between. The CDR3 contains 18 residues. The CDR3 nucleotides are TGTGCCAGCAGCCAAGAGATTAGGGACGGGGGGCCGGGGGAGACCCAGTACTTC. This translates into CASSQEIRDGGPGETQYF.

The rearrangement links TRBV7-6 to TRBJ2-7; 7 nucleotides line up with TRBD2. With 1 base clipped from V and 2 bases from J, the junction kept 8 bases outside the gene matches. This CDR3 is built from 16 residues. Per the germline V gene, CDR1 is SGHVS and CDR2 is FNYEAQ. This CDR3 is CASSLGGTSATYEQYF. Here the CDR3 DNA reads TGTGCCAGCAGCTTAGGGGGAACTAGCGCCACCTACGAGCAGTACTTC.

On this clonotype itself: It is likely a read error, because the conserved phenylalanine at the end of the CDR3 is missing. J is TRBJ1-1 and V is TRBV6-6; 7 nucleotides align to TRBD1. The trim removed 10 bases at V and 6 bases at J, leaving 20 bases unmatched. The CDR3 consists of 16 residues. Germline V lookup: CDR1 MNHNY, CDR2 SVGAGI (reference sequence). This CDR3 reads CATIGSIDRDWAEAFC. The CDR3 nucleotides read TGTGCCACCATAGGCTCTATAGACAGGGATTGGGCTGAAGCTTTCTGT.

V is TRBV12-3 or TRBV12-4 and J is TRBJ2-5; D uncertain. The CDR3 loop spans 14 amino acids. V dropped 1 base and J dropped 5 bases, with 11 bases sitting between them. The CDR3 protein is CASSLGVLRETQYF. The CDR3 region has the DNA TGTGCCAGCAGTTTAGGGGTTCTCCGGGAGACCCAGTACTTC.

The chain has TRBV29-1 and TRBJ2-5; TRBD2 might be the D (6 bases). Between the trimmed V and J ends, which lost 3 bases and 7 bases, there was a span of 12 bases. This CDR3 is built from 12 residues. The germline gives CDR1 SQVTM, CDR2 ANQGSEA. DNA for the CDR3: TGCAGCGTTGAGGAGGGGCAGGGGACCCAGTACTTC. Its protein is CSVEEGQGTQYF.

As for this clonotype: A read error may produce the germline difference seen at one junction end. The V call is TRBV19, the J call TRBJ2-2; maybe TRBD1 (6 bases). The germline gives CDR1 LNHDA, CDR2 SQIVND (reference sequence). CDR3 length: 15 amino acids. The CDR3 reads CASIIGDTYTGELFF. The CDR3 DNA follows: TGTGCCAGTATTATAGGGGACACTTACACCGGGGAGCTGTTTTTT.

CDR3 loop: CSAREDFTMNTEAFF. The CDR3 DNA sequence: TGCAGTGCTAGAGAAGATTTCACAATGAACACTGAAGCTTTCTTT. The rearrangement uses TRBV20-1 and TRBJ1-1; D unresolved. V lost 0 bases, J lost 0 bases, and 11 bases lay in between. The CDR3 extends over 15 amino acids. CDR1 is DFQATT and CDR2 is SNEGSKA in the germline V gene (reference sequence).

The chain combines TRBV5-4 with TRBJ2-5; D assignment may be TRBD1 or TRBD2 (5 bases each). There are 20 residues in the CDR3. The V end was cut by 5 bases, the J end by 1 base, with 30 bases between. In germline, CDR1 is SGHNT, CDR2 YYREEE (reference sequence). CDR3 residues: CASSPDTGTLGRLIQETQYF. CDR3 bases: TGTGCCAGCAGTCCTGATACCGGGACCCTCGGTCGACTTATCCAAGAGACCCAGTACTTC.

The rearrangement links TRBV19 to TRBJ2-7; 9 nucleotides line up with TRBD2. CDR3 size: 16 residues. Per the germline V gene, CDR1 is LNHDA and CDR2 is SQIVND (reference sequence). Trimming cost V 3 bases and J 2 bases; bases outside gene matches: 8. CDR3 residues: CASSILAREGAYEQYF. CDR3 DNA sequence: TGTGCCAGTAGTATCCTGGCGCGGGAGGGGGCCTACGAGCAGTACTTC. The full variable domain, with the rest looked up from reference TRBV19 and TRBJ2-7, is DGGITQSPKYLFRKEGQNVTLSCEQNLNHDAMYWYRQDPGQGLRLIYYSQIVNDFQKGDIAEGYSVSREKKESFPLTVTSAQKNPTAFYLCASSILAREGAYEQYFGPGTRLTVT.

The chain is built from TRBV29-1 and TRBJ2-1; 10 bases are a match to TRBD1. The CDR3 spans 14 residues. CDR1 and CDR2 from the germline V gene are SQVTM and ANQGSEA. V shed 6 bases and J 3 bases; nucleotides not matched to a gene: 5. The DNA for the CDR3 is TGCAGCGTCCCGGGACAGGGGAACTACAATGAGCAGTTCTTC. Translation gives CSVPGQGNYNEQFF.

The gene calls are TRBV7-9 and TRBJ2-1; D gene ambiguous. Germline CDR1 SEHNR, CDR2 FQNEAQ (reference sequence). The V end lost 4 bases, the J end lost 6 bases, and 7 bases lay between the germline ends. The CDR3 extends over 12 amino acids. The CDR3 protein is CASSSRPNEQFF. The CDR3 DNA is TGTGCCAGCAGCTCCCGCCCCAATGAGCAGTTCTTC. Together with reference TRBV7-9 and TRBJ2-1, the CDR3 gives the full variable domain: DTGVSQNPRHKITKRGQNVTFRCDPISEHNRLYWYRQTLGQGPEFLTYFQNEAQLEKSRLLSDRFSAERPKGSFSTLEIQRTEQGDSAMYLCASSSRPNEQFFGPGTRLTVL.

This chain connects TRBV2 to TRBJ2-2; D is unresolved. CDR1 and CDR2 (germline): SNHLY, FYNNEI. Trimming left V 8 bases short and J 13 bases short, with 11 bases between. The CDR3 is 10 amino acids. Written as DNA, the CDR3 is TGTGCCAGCCAAGGGCGGCGGCTGTTTTTT. Protein sequence: CASQGRRLFF.

This chain links TRBV5-1 with TRBJ1-1, with unresolved D. This CDR3 spans 14 amino acids. V was trimmed by 4 bases and J by 11 bases, leaving 21 bases between them. CDR1 SGHRS and CDR2 YFSETQ come from the germline V gene. CDR3 sequence reads: CASSPAPARSSAFF. The CDR3 DNA reads TGCGCCAGCAGCCCCGCTCCGGCACGGAGTTCTGCTTTCTTT.

The chain joins TRBV4-1 to TRBJ2-1; D gene unclear. The CDR3 loop spans 14 amino acids. Trimming took 1 base from V and 2 from J, leaving 6 bases between them. Germline CDR1 reads MGHRA; CDR2 reads YSYEKL. The CDR3 loop reads CASSQAGAYNEQFF. For the CDR3, the DNA is TGCGCCAGCAGCCAAGCTGGTGCCTACAATGAGCAGTTCTTC.

About this clonotype: This clone may be a read error of a much larger clone one base away. V gene TRBV12-3 or TRBV12-4 combines with J gene TRBJ2-1; D uncertain. This CDR3 region has 13 residues. The CDR3 here is CASSLAPYNEKFF. The CDR3 DNA follows: TGTGCCAGCAGTTTGGCCCCCTACAATGAGAAGTTCTTC.

About this clonotype itself: An end of the junction does not agree with germline; a read error may underlie this. The genes are TRBV5-3 and TRBJ2-1, with 10 bases lining up with TRBD1. Being an ORF, TRBV5-3 has a function that is uncertain. The CDR3 loop spans 15 amino acids. The CDR3 sequence is CASSLGDRGRPVQFF. The CDR3 coding sequence is TGTGCCAGCAGCTTGGGGGACAGGGGTCGCCCGGTGCAGTTCTTC.

The genes are TRBV11-2 and TRBJ1-2; perhaps TRBD1 as D (5 bases). CDR1 and CDR2 from the germline V gene are SGHAT and FQNNGV. Trimming shortened V by 5 bases and J by 2 bases, and 9 bases separated the two germline ends. The CDR3 length is 13 residues. The CDR3 DNA sequence: TGTGCCAGCAGCATAAGACAGAACTATGGCTACACCTTC. It yields the protein CASSIRQNYGYTF.

The genes are TRBV7-6 and TRBJ2-1; a possible D gene is TRBD1 (6 bases). The CDR3 totals 17 residues. The germline V gene encodes CDR1 SGHVS and CDR2 FNYEAQ. The V and J ends lost 2 bases and 6 bases respectively, with 20 bases between them. CDR3 nucleotides: TGTGCCAGCAGCTTATACGGGGCCAGGGGCCCCCTCAATGAGCAGTTCTTC. Its translation is CASSLYGARGPLNEQFF. The complete variable domain, with remaining parts taken from reference TRBV7-6 and TRBJ2-1, reads GAGVSQSPRYKVTKRGQDVALRCDPISGHVSLYWYRQALGQGPEFLTYFNYEAQQDKSGLPNDRFSAERPEGSISTLTIQRTEQRDSAMYRCASSLYGARGPLNEQFFGPGTRLTVL.

In the case of this clonotype: A single base separates this from a much larger clone, so it may be a read error. The CDR3 end shows no conserved phenylalanine or tryptophan, and so a read error is likely. The rearrangement joins TRBV7-6 to TRBJ2-7; 11 bases are a match to TRBD2. CDR1 and CDR2 from the germline V gene are SGHVS and FNYEAQ. This CDR3 is 17 amino acids long. Trimming removed 1 base from V and 5 bases from J; junction bases left unmatched: 10. The CDR3 DNA follows: TGTGCCAGCAGCTTAGAGGCTAAACTAGCGGGAGTCGACGAGCAGTACCTC. Translating it yields CASSLEAKLAGVDEQYL.

This clonotype was found a few times. This sequence joins TRBV6-1 and TRBJ2-3; 15 positions agree with TRBD2. In germline, CDR1 is MNHNS, CDR2 SASEGT. V lost 4 bases, J lost 2 bases, and 7 bases stayed unmatched. The length of the CDR3 is 18 residues. CDR3 in DNA: TGTGCCAGCAGTGTCTGGACTAGCGGGAGGGTAGACACAGATACGCAGTATTTT. Amino acids: CASSVWTSGRVDTDTQYF.